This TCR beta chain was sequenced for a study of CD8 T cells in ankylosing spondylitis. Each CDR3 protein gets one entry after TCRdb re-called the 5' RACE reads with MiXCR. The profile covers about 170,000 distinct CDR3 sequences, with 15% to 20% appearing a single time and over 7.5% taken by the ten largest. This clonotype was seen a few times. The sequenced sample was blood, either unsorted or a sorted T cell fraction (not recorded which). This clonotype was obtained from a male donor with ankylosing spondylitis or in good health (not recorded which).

CDR3 DNA sequence: TGTGCCAGCAGTTACTGGGTCGGGGAGGAAGCTTTCTTT. Amino acids: CASSYWVGEEAFF. V usage is TRBV6-6 and J usage is TRBJ1-1; D is unclear. V lost 1 base and J lost 8, with 11 bases in between. Germline CDR1 reads MNHNY; CDR2 reads SVGAGI (reference sequence). CDR3 size: 13 residues.